These T cell receptor beta chains were read from a single sample in a study of T cell responses to AZD1222 COVID-19 vaccine. Some clones are missing from TCRdb's copy, which holds only in-frame ones; the method was immunoSEQ multiplex PCR. The repertoire consists of about 130,000 clones, with roughly 93% occurring once and the leading ten covering about 5.1%. The sequencing here drew on peripheral blood, taken on day 0 of AZD1222 vaccination. Receptors were obtained from an adult in good health. CDR3s include the opening cysteine and the closing phenylalanine or tryptophan. D genes are given only for firm matches. Some rows mark clone size as missing; the rest say once, few, many or name a class of expanded clone.

>TRBJ2-7|TRBV6-5|TRBD1|15|.
TGTGCCAGCAGCCGACAGGGGGCCGGTCTCTACGAGCAGTACTTC
CASSRQGAGLYEQYF
>TRBJ1-2|TRBV19|.|15|.
TGTGCCAGTAGACCGCAAAGTGCAGCAAAGGGCGGCTACACCTTC
CASRPQSAAKGGYTF
>TRBJ2-5|TRBV11-2|.|15|few
TGTGCCAGCAGCTCCATTAGCCGGGGATTAGGGACCCAGTACTTC
CASSSISRGLGTQYF
>TRBJ1-2|TRBV16|TRBD1|15|.
TGTGCCAGCAGCCAATCGAGGACAGGATCCTATGGCTACACCTTC
CASSQSRTGSYGYTF
>TRBJ2-7|TRBV2|TRBD2|13|.
TGTGCCAGCAGTAGCGGGAGTAACTACGAGCAGTACTTC
CASSSGSNYEQYF
>TRBJ2-7|TRBV10-3|.|14|.
TGTGCCACCGCCAGCGACACAAAGACCTACGAGCAGTACTTC
CATASDTKTYEQYF
>TRBJ1-5|TRBV19|.|15|.
TGTGCCAGCCTCATTAGGACAGATAGCAATCAGCCCCAGCATTTT
CASLIRTDSNQPQHF
>TRBJ2-7|TRBV25-1|TRBD1|16|.
TGTGCCAGCAGTGAATATTTCGGGACAGGGGTTCCCGAGCAGTACTTC
CASSEYFGTGVPEQYF
>TRBJ2-3|TRBV4-2|TRBD2|19|.
TGTGCCAGCAGCCAAGTTTGGGAACCGGGACTACCCCGCACAGATACGCAGTATTTT
CASSQVWEPGLPRTDTQYF
>TRBJ2-3|TRBV21-1|.|15|.
TGTGCCAGCAGCCGAGGACAGGGGACGGGAGATACGCAGTATTTT
CASSRGQGTGDTQYF
>TRBJ1-5|TRBV19|TRBD1|15|.
TGTGCCAGCCAGGATCCGGGACAGGGGATCCAGCCCCAGCATTTT
CASQDPGQGIQPQHF
>TRBJ1-1|TRBV7-8|TRBD1|15|.
TGTGCCAGCAGCTCCCGAGGGACAGGAGTAACTGAAGCTTTCTTT
CASSSRGTGVTEAFF